Listed below are T cell receptor beta chains from one sample, sequenced in a study of cytotoxic CD8 clonotypes in ibrutinib-treated CLL. The assay was immunoSEQ multiplex PCR, and TCRdb's table has in-frame clones only and misses some. The data contain about 22,000 clones, around 73% of them singletons. The sample was PBMCs, taken before ibrutinib treatment. The origin of the receptors is a human donor with chronic lymphocytic leukemia. CDR3s include the opening cysteine and the closing phenylalanine or tryptophan. A D gene is named only where the DNA matches it firmly. A clone size is listed for some rows: how often the clone was seen (once, few, many), or a class if it is expanded.

j_call v_call d_call clone_size cdr3_aa cdr3_nt
TRBJ2-5 TRBV11-2 TRBD2 NA CASSLDRGLAGETQYF TGTGCCAGCAGCTTAGATAGGGGACTAGCGGGAGAGACCCAGTACTTC
TRBJ2-7 TRBV19 TRBD1 NA CASSIDHGTGQYEQYF TGTGCCAGTAGTATAGATCATGGGACAGGGCAGTACGAGCAGTACTTC
TRBJ1-1 TRBV6-9 TRBD1 once CASRGTGRQGTEAFF TGTGCCAGCAGGGGGACAGGGAGGCAGGGCACTGAAGCTTTCTTT
TRBJ2-5 TRBV20-1 NA NA CSLRESETQYF TGCAGTCTCCGGGAGAGTGAGACCCAGTACTTC
TRBJ2-6 TRBV2 TRBD1 NA CASSSGTGASGANVLTF TGTGCCAGCAGTTCCGGGACAGGGGCCTCTGGGGCCAACGTCCTGACTTTC
TRBJ1-4 TRBV2 NA few CASDQANEKLFF TGTGCCAGCGATCAGGCTAATGAAAAACTGTTTTTT
TRBJ2-1 TRBV7-3 NA NA CASSSSRGVGEQFF TGTGCCAGCAGCAGTTCCAGGGGAGTAGGGGAGCAGTTCTTC
TRBJ1-3 TRBV4-1 NA few CASSQRVITLSGNTIYF TGCGCCAGCAGCCAACGAGTGATCACGCTCTCTGGAAACACCATATATTTT
TRBJ2-2 TRBV5-4 NA few CASSSPGPNTGELFF TGTGCCAGCAGCTCCCCGGGACCGAACACCGGGGAGCTGTTTTTT
TRBJ2-3 TRBV7-2 NA NA CASSLDSTDTQYF TGTGCCAGCAGCTTAGATTCCACAGATACGCAGTATTTT
TRBJ2-7 TRBV14 NA NA CASSQGVLRGGTYEQYF TGTGCCAGCAGCCAAGGGGTTCTTAGGGGGGGAACCTACGAGCAGTACTTC
TRBJ2-2 TRBV6-1 NA NA CASSEIRSNTGELFF TGTGCCAGCAGTGAGATCAGGTCGAACACCGGGGAGCTGTTTTTT
TRBJ1-1 TRBV5-1 NA NA CASSLDSRGEAFF TGCGCCAGCAGCTTGGATAGTCGGGGTGAAGCTTTCTTT
TRBJ1-3 TRBV11-2 NA NA CASSLTASGNTIYF TGTGCCAGCAGCCTGACAGCCTCTGGAAACACCATATATTTT
TRBJ2-1 TRBV18 NA NA CASSRNNEQFF TGTGCCAGCTCACGGAACAATGAGCAGTTCTTC
TRBJ1-2 TRBV25-1 NA NA CASSENDKGYTF TGTGCCAGCAGTGAGAATGATAAGGGCTACACCTTC
TRBJ1-5 TRBV18 TRBD1 few CASSSGQGPQPQHF TGTGCCAGCTCATCGGGACAGGGGCCTCAGCCCCAGCATTTT
TRBJ1-3 TRBV12-5 NA NA CASGPDWSSGNTIYF TGTGCTAGTGGCCCGGACTGGAGCTCTGGAAACACCATATATTTT
TRBJ1-5 TRBV5-5 NA NA CASSLDATTNQPQHF TGTGCCAGCAGCTTGGATGCGACAACGAATCAGCCCCAGCATTTT
TRBJ1-4 TRBV15 NA NA CATSRDSRARNEKLFF TGTGCCACCAGCAGAGATTCGAGGGCGAGGAATGAAAAACTGTTTTTT
TRBJ2-5 TRBV6-1 NA NA CASSGQVQETQYF TGTGCCAGCAGTGGGCAGGTTCAAGAGACCCAGTACTTC
TRBJ2-2 TRBV19 TRBD2 few CASSRGLAGTNTGELFF TGTGCCAGTAGTAGGGGACTAGCGGGAACTAACACCGGGGAGCTGTTTTTT
TRBJ2-1 TRBV27 TRBD2 NA CASSFTLAGGVDNEQFF TGTGCCAGCAGTTTTACACTAGCGGGAGGCGTGGACAATGAGCAGTTCTTC
TRBJ2-5 TRBV30 NA NA CAWSRRETQYF TGTGCCTGGAGCAGAAGGGAGACCCAGTACTTC
TRBJ2-3 TRBV5-1 NA NA CASSLAGAGFTDTQYF TGCGCCAGCAGCTTGGCCGGGGCGGGGTTCACAGATACGCAGTATTTT
TRBJ2-2 TRBV7-9 TRBD2 NA CASSSVKAGGLGELFF TGTGCCAGCAGCTCCGTCAAAGCGGGAGGCCTCGGGGAGCTGTTTTTT
TRBJ2-1 TRBV11-1 TRBD2 NA CASSLAGGRSNEQFF TGTGCCAGCAGCTTAGCGGGAGGGCGGAGCAATGAGCAGTTCTTC
TRBJ2-1 TRBV25-1 TRBD2 once CASSEPRLAGDNEQFF TGTGCCAGCAGTGAACCCCGACTAGCGGGAGACAATGAGCAGTTCTTC
TRBJ2-2 TRBV27 NA NA CASAGYLYTGELFF TGTGCCAGTGCGGGGTATTTGTACACCGGGGAGCTGTTTTTT
TRBJ2-5 TRBV10-2 NA once CASGLSGDQETQYF TGCGCCAGCGGGTTATCAGGGGACCAAGAGACCCAGTACTTC
TRBJ2-1 TRBV7-2 NA once CASTTPGLRNEQFF TGTGCCAGCACCACCCCCGGACTTCGAAATGAGCAGTTCTTC
TRBJ1-2 TRBV23-1 TRBD1 NA CASSQGDRAPIPNYGYTF TGCGCCAGCAGTCAAGGGGACAGGGCCCCTATTCCTAACTATGGCTACACCTTC